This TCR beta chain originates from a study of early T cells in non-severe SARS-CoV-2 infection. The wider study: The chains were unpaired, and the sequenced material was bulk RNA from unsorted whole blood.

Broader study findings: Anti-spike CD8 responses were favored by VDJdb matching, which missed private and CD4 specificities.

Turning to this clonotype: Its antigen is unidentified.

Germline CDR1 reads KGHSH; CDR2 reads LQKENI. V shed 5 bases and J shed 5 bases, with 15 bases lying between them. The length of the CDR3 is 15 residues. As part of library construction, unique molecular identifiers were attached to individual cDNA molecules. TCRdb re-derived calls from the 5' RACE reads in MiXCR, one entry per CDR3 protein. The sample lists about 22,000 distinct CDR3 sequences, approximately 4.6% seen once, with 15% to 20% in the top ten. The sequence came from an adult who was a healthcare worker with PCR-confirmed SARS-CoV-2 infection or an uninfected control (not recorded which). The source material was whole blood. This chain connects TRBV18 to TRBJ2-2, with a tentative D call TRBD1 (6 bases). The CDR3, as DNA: TGTGCCAGCTCATCGGGACACCCGGGGACCGGGGAGCTGTTTTTT. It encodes CASSSGHPGTGELFF.